The rows below give T cell receptor beta chains drawn from one sample of a study of blood T cell repertoires in COVID-19. Method: immunoSEQ multiplex PCR; TCRdb's copy keeps in-frame clones and lacks some. This table holds hundreds of thousands of clones, 80% to 90% found once. The sample was PBMCs or T cells enriched from blood (not recorded which). Every receptor here comes from a woman in her thirties or forties who had been exposed to COVID-19. Each CDR3 is given with its conserved first and last residue. Each record gives: clone size, V gene, D gene, J gene, CDR3 protein, CDR3 DNA. A D gene is named only where the DNA matches it firmly. Some rows have no size entry. The others give once, few or many, or a class for an expanded clone.

abundance: few
v_gene: TRBV4-1
d_gene: NA
j_gene: TRBJ1-1
CDR3aa: CASSPDSSVEAFF
CDR3nt: TGCGCCAGCAGCCCGGACTCTTCCGTCGAAGCTTTCTTT

abundance: NA
v_gene: TRBV18
d_gene: NA
j_gene: TRBJ1-2
CDR3aa: CASSPNTDTGYTF
CDR3nt: TGTGCCAGCTCACCAAATACTGATACTGGCTACACCTTC

abundance: NA
v_gene: TRBV9
d_gene: NA
j_gene: TRBJ2-7
CDR3aa: CASSVGGGTYEQYF
CDR3nt: TGTGCCAGCAGCGTAGGCGGCGGGACCTACGAGCAGTACTTC

abundance: NA
v_gene: TRBV5-6
d_gene: NA
j_gene: TRBJ1-5
CDR3aa: CASSPGGGQPQHF
CDR3nt: TGTGCCAGCAGCCCGGGGGGCGGTCAGCCCCAGCATTTT

abundance: NA
v_gene: TRBV2
d_gene: NA
j_gene: TRBJ1-2
CDR3aa: CASSEVDRPSEGYTF
CDR3nt: TGTGCCAGCAGTGAAGTGGACAGACCTAGTGAGGGCTACACCTTC

abundance: NA
v_gene: TRBV28
d_gene: NA
j_gene: TRBJ1-4
CDR3aa: CASRPAVGEKLFF
CDR3nt: TGTGCCAGCCGACCTGCGGTAGGTGAAAAACTGTTTTTT

abundance: few
v_gene: TRBV12-3/TRBV12-4
d_gene: NA
j_gene: TRBJ1-5
CDR3aa: CASGPRANQPQHF
CDR3nt: TGTGCCAGCGGTCCCAGGGCGAATCAGCCCCAGCATTTT

abundance: NA
v_gene: TRBV24-1
d_gene: TRBD2
j_gene: TRBJ2-5
CDR3aa: CATSDQGLGKTQYF
CDR3nt: TGTGCCACCAGTGATCAGGGACTAGGGAAGACCCAGTACTTC

abundance: NA
v_gene: TRBV2
d_gene: TRBD1
j_gene: TRBJ2-2
CDR3aa: CASSERDRLTGELFF
CDR3nt: TGTGCCAGCAGCGAACGGGACAGACTTACCGGGGAGCTGTTTTTT

abundance: NA
v_gene: TRBV5-1
d_gene: NA
j_gene: TRBJ1-2
CDR3aa: CASSVAAGGSYGYTF
CDR3nt: TGCGCCAGCAGCGTTGCCGCCGGGGGGAGCTATGGCTACACCTTC

abundance: NA
v_gene: TRBV7-6
d_gene: TRBD1
j_gene: TRBJ2-1
CDR3aa: CASSLSGTVYNEQFF
CDR3nt: TGTGCCAGCAGCTTATCGGGGACAGTCTACAATGAGCAGTTCTTC

abundance: once
v_gene: TRBV7-9
d_gene: NA
j_gene: TRBJ1-4
CDR3aa: CASSLGRHPDEKLFF
CDR3nt: TGTGCCAGCAGCTTAGGTCGACATCCCGATGAAAAACTGTTTTTT

abundance: NA
v_gene: TRBV27
d_gene: TRBD2
j_gene: TRBJ2-1
CDR3aa: CASSLTSGEYNEQFF
CDR3nt: TGTGCCAGCAGTTTAACTAGCGGGGAGTACAATGAGCAGTTCTTC

abundance: NA
v_gene: TRBV29-1
d_gene: TRBD2
j_gene: TRBJ2-5
CDR3aa: CSVARDYQQETQYF
CDR3nt: TGCAGCGTGGCCCGGGACTACCAACAAGAGACCCAGTACTTC

abundance: NA
v_gene: TRBV2
d_gene: TRBD2
j_gene: TRBJ2-3
CDR3aa: CASRLASSTDTQYF
CDR3nt: TGTGCCAGCAGACTAGCGAGCTCCACAGATACGCAGTATTTT

abundance: NA
v_gene: TRBV29-1
d_gene: NA
j_gene: TRBJ1-2
CDR3aa: CSVEGVGGNYGYTF
CDR3nt: TGCAGCGTTGAAGGAGTGGGGGGAAACTATGGCTACACCTTC

abundance: NA
v_gene: TRBV15
d_gene: TRBD2
j_gene: TRBJ2-5
CDR3aa: CATNLAGRGETQYF
CDR3nt: TGTGCCACCAATCTAGCGGGTCGGGGGGAGACCCAGTACTTC

abundance: NA
v_gene: TRBV6-5
d_gene: NA
j_gene: TRBJ1-1
CDR3aa: CATSIQWTEAFF
CDR3nt: TGTGCCACTTCGATTCAGTGGACTGAAGCTTTCTTT

abundance: NA
v_gene: TRBV6-5
d_gene: TRBD2
j_gene: TRBJ2-5
CDR3aa: CASSYSGSGGYETQYF
CDR3nt: TGTGCCAGCAGTTACTCGGGGAGCGGGGGGTATGAGACCCAGTACTTC

abundance: once
v_gene: TRBV19
d_gene: NA
j_gene: TRBJ1-4
CDR3aa: CASSQGLLEKLFF
CDR3nt: TGTGCCAGTAGTCAGGGTTTGTTAGAAAAACTGTTTTTT

abundance: NA
v_gene: TRBV5-1
d_gene: NA
j_gene: TRBJ1-4
CDR3aa: CASSPTAGAHGEKLFF
CDR3nt: TGCGCCAGCAGCCCCACGGCGGGGGCACATGGTGAAAAACTGTTTTTT

abundance: NA
v_gene: TRBV18
d_gene: NA
j_gene: TRBJ1-5
CDR3aa: CASSPVQTNNQPQHF
CDR3nt: TGTGCCAGCTCACCGGTCCAGACAAACAATCAGCCCCAGCATTTT

abundance: NA
v_gene: TRBV28
d_gene: TRBD1
j_gene: TRBJ2-1
CDR3aa: CASSPTKGTGAYGNNEQFF
CDR3nt: TGTGCCAGCAGTCCGACCAAAGGGACAGGTGCCTATGGGAACAATGAGCAGTTCTTC

abundance: once
v_gene: TRBV7-3
d_gene: TRBD1
j_gene: TRBJ1-6
CDR3aa: CASSRQGSPLHF
CDR3nt: TGTGCCAGCAGCCGACAGGGCTCACCCCTCCACTTT

abundance: NA
v_gene: TRBV4-1
d_gene: TRBD2
j_gene: TRBJ2-3
CDR3aa: CASSPSGGLTDTQYF
CDR3nt: TGCGCCAGCAGTCCTAGCGGGGGGCTCACAGATACGCAGTATTTT

abundance: NA
v_gene: TRBV24-1
d_gene: TRBD1
j_gene: TRBJ1-2
CDR3aa: CATSDPGDREANYGYTF
CDR3nt: TGTGCCACCAGTGATCCCGGGGACAGGGAAGCTAACTATGGCTACACCTTC

abundance: NA
v_gene: TRBV19
d_gene: NA
j_gene: TRBJ1-1
CDR3aa: CASSIRLTNTEAFF
CDR3nt: TGTGCCAGTAGTATTCGACTCACGAACACTGAAGCTTTCTTT

abundance: NA
v_gene: TRBV7-9
d_gene: NA
j_gene: TRBJ1-2
CDR3aa: CASSLLGGGYTF
CDR3nt: TGTGCCAGCAGCTTACTTGGAGGCGGCTACACCTTC

abundance: NA
v_gene: TRBV20-1
d_gene: NA
j_gene: TRBJ2-1
CDR3aa: CSAFRNEQFF
CDR3nt: TGCAGTGCTTTCCGGAATGAGCAGTTCTTC

abundance: NA
v_gene: TRBV28
d_gene: NA
j_gene: TRBJ2-3
CDR3aa: CASSLHPRDGTDTQYF
CDR3nt: TGTGCCAGCAGTTTGCATCCCCGGGATGGGACAGATACGCAGTATTTT

abundance: NA
v_gene: TRBV21-1
d_gene: NA
j_gene: TRBJ2-7
CDR3aa: CASSAQGAYEQYF
CDR3nt: TGTGCCAGCAGCGCTCAGGGGGCTTACGAGCAGTACTTC

abundance: NA
v_gene: TRBV27
d_gene: TRBD1
j_gene: TRBJ2-6
CDR3aa: CASSLGAGQGRSGANVLTF
CDR3nt: TGTGCCAGCAGTTTGGGGGCGGGACAGGGGAGGAGTGGGGCCAACGTCCTGACTTTC

abundance: once
v_gene: TRBV6-5
d_gene: NA
j_gene: TRBJ2-1
CDR3aa: CASSPSGSHEQFF
CDR3nt: TGTGCCAGCAGTCCTTCGGGATCTCATGAGCAGTTCTTC

abundance: NA
v_gene: TRBV9
d_gene: TRBD2
j_gene: TRBJ2-1
CDR3aa: CASSVGGAGFYNEQFF
CDR3nt: TGTGCCAGCAGCGTAGGGGGAGCGGGGTTCTACAATGAGCAGTTCTTC

abundance: NA
v_gene: TRBV5-1
d_gene: TRBD2
j_gene: TRBJ2-1
CDR3aa: CASSWTTLAGGNNEQFF
CDR3nt: TGCGCCAGCAGCTGGACCACACTAGCGGGGGGGAACAATGAGCAGTTCTTC

abundance: NA
v_gene: TRBV5-6
d_gene: TRBD1
j_gene: TRBJ1-1
CDR3aa: CASSFLDGQGKTEAFF
CDR3nt: TGTGCCAGCAGCTTTCTCGACGGACAGGGGAAAACTGAAGCTTTCTTT

abundance: NA
v_gene: TRBV19
d_gene: TRBD1
j_gene: TRBJ1-5
CDR3aa: CASSQQGQGGLSNQPQHF
CDR3nt: TGTGCCAGTAGTCAACAAGGACAGGGCGGGCTAAGCAATCAGCCCCAGCATTTT

abundance: NA
v_gene: TRBV29-1
d_gene: NA
j_gene: TRBJ2-7
CDR3aa: CSVEQGSALGEQYF
CDR3nt: TGCAGCGTTGAACAAGGCTCAGCGTTGGGCGAGCAGTACTTC

abundance: NA
v_gene: TRBV7-9
d_gene: NA
j_gene: TRBJ2-1
CDR3aa: CASSLAGGPDEQFF
CDR3nt: TGTGCCAGCAGCTTAGCGGGGGGGCCCGATGAGCAGTTCTTC

abundance: NA
v_gene: TRBV6-2/TRBV6-3
d_gene: NA
j_gene: TRBJ2-1
CDR3aa: CASSYGSAYYNEQFF
CDR3nt: TGTGCCAGCAGTTACGGAAGCGCCTACTACAATGAGCAGTTCTTC